A single sample is the source of the 3 T cell receptor beta chains below, sequenced in a study of persistence of HIV-infected CD4 T cells. This nonspecific control used anti-CD3/anti-CD28 bead stimulation of CD4+ T cells. Responding CD4+ T cells were sorted by upregulation of both CD40 ligand and CD69. These receptors' antigens are unknown. Sequencing used immunoSEQ version 4 in survey mode. TCRdb's table, derived via immunoSEQ multiplex PCR, lists solely in-frame clones and lacks some. Of 35,000 to 55,000 clones in the sample, roughly 90% were seen once. The material sequenced was CD4+ T cells sorted from PBMCs after roughly 18-hour stimulation, taken from a patient who received antiretroviral therapy. These receptors were obtained from an adult man with HIV who was CMV-seropositive.

V and J are TRBV7-8 and TRBJ2-4; D remains unclear. Germline loops: CDR1 SGHVS, CDR2 FQNEAQ. The CDR3 is 12 amino acids. Between the trimmed V and J ends, which lost 5 bases and 6 bases, there was a span of 8 bases. Here the CDR3 DNA reads TGTGCCAGCAGCCCCACCCTAAACATTCAGTACTTC. This gives the protein CASSPTLNIQYF. Using reference TRBV7-8 and TRBJ2-4 for the parts outside the CDR3, the full variable domain is GAGVSQSPRYKVAKRGQDVALRCDPISGHVSLFWYQQALGQGPEFLTYFQNEAQLDKSGLPSDRFFAERPEGSVSTLKIQRTQQEDSAVYLCASSPTLNIQYFGAGTRLSVL.

The chain has TRBV7-8 and TRBJ2-1; 8 bases align to TRBD1. CDR3 size: 15 residues. The V gene's germline CDR1 is SGHVS and CDR2 FQNEAQ. The V and J ends lost 8 bases and 7 bases, in that order; junction bases with no gene match: 13. This CDR3 is CASGRDRLGPNEQFF. The CDR3, as DNA: TGTGCCAGCGGTCGGGACAGGCTAGGGCCTAATGAGCAGTTCTTC.

This chain links TRBV18 with TRBJ1-5, with 9 nucleotides matching TRBD1. Losses at the gene ends were 6 bases for V and 0 bases for J; bases not matched to a gene: 9. The germline gives CDR1 KGHSH, CDR2 LQKENI. This CDR3 has 17 residues. In DNA, the CDR3 is TGTGCCAGCTCCGCCGGGACAGGGATAGGTAGCAATCAGCCCCAGCATTTT. Translated: CASSAGTGIGSNQPQHF.